The clone carrying this T cell receptor (beta chain) has ten or more counts. No antigen is known for it. RNA transcripts provided the template for amplifying TCR beta CDR3 regions. The authors performed first-round RT-PCR with HTBI primers and then a second-round multiplex PCR. TCRdb redid the calling of the multiplex PCR reads with MiXCR, one entry per CDR3 protein. The sample lists 200,000 to 250,000 distinct CDR3 sequences, around a fifth occurring once. V dropped 6 bases and J dropped 6; count of bases not matched to a gene: 17. The CDR3 runs 16 residues. The data are from a study of Graves' ophthalmopathy and Graves' hyperthyroidism. Study context: Samples of peripheral blood were obtained at initial diagnosis, prior to treatment of any kind. Overall study findings and caveats: Detection in blood was also observed for most expanded thyroid clonotypes above 0.001 frequency.

The sample taken for sequencing was peripheral blood. The chain employs TRBV12-3 or TRBV12-4 and TRBJ2-7; 7 nucleotides align to TRBD2. The clonotype originates from a woman aged 50 to 60 with Graves' ophthalmopathy. The CDR3 DNA is TGTGCCAGCAGCACCCCGGGAGCGATGGGAGGGCGCGAGCAGTACTTC. This gives the protein CASSTPGAMGGREQYF.